Listed here are 9 T cell receptor beta chains from one sample, sequenced in a study of T cell responses to AZD1222 COVID-19 vaccine (dated by TCRdb to the early 2020s). Libraries were constructed by the immunoSEQ multiplex PCR assay. Drawn from immuneACCESS, this table holds only the in-frame rearrangements with V and J called that TCRdb kept. Clones are partly lost; checked studies trace under half to an unresolved V gene and leave the rest unexplained. This sample holds 60,000 to 75,000 clones; 83% were observed only once. About 6% of the sample lies in the top ten. The meaning of the sample's time point label: about 28 days (+/-7) after the second vaccine dose. This material consisted of peripheral blood, taken 28 days after the second AZD1222 dose. These receptors all come from an adult who received the AZD1222 COVID-19 vaccine.

The V and J genes are TRBV7-7 and TRBJ1-1, with 7 positions matching TRBD1. The CDR3 sequence is 15 residues long. Trimming removed 5 bases from V and 0 bases from J; junction bases left unmatched: 6. Germline V gene sequence: CDR1 SSHAT, CDR2 FNYEAQ (reference sequence). CDR3 nucleotides: TGTGCCAGCAGCCCCTCGACAGGGATGAACACTGAAGCTTTCTTT. This codes for CASSPSTGMNTEAFF.

The chain has TRBV5-1 and TRBJ1-2, with D uncertain. The CDR3 is 14 residues long. Germline loops: CDR1 SGHRS, CDR2 YFSETQ. V was clipped by 0 bases and J by 0 bases, with 6 bases between them. CDR3 residues: CASSLGQSNYGYTF. CDR3 DNA: TGCGCCAGCAGCTTGGGGCAGTCTAACTATGGCTACACCTTC. The full variable domain, rest sourced from reference TRBV5-1 and TRBJ1-2, is KAGVTQTPRYLIKTRGQQVTLSCSPISGHRSVSWYQQTPGQGLQFLFEYFSETQRNKGNFPGRFSGRQFSNSRSEMNVSTLELGDSALYLCASSLGQSNYGYTFGSGTRLTVV.

This clone was detected only a few times. Here the CDR3 DNA reads TGTGCCAGCAGCTTAGGGACAGCCCCGGCCCAGTACTTC. Translated, it gives CASSLGTAPAQYF. This rearrangement joins TRBV7-2 to TRBJ2-5, with D maybe TRBD1 (6 bases). Trimming stripped 1 base from V and 9 bases from J, with 12 bases between. The CDR3 has 13 residues. Germline V gene data show CDR1 as SGHTA and CDR2 as FQGNSA. The entire variable domain, with the rest obtained from reference TRBV7-2 and TRBJ2-5, is as follows: GAGVSQSPSNKVTEKGKDVELRCDPISGHTALYWYRQSLGQGLEFLIYFQGNSAPDKSGLPSDRFSAERTGGSVSTLTIQRTQQEDSAVYLCASSLGTAPAQYFGPGTRLLVL.

The chain carries TRBV29-1 and TRBJ2-7; TRBD2 might be the D (5 bases). Germline V gene data show CDR1 as SQVTM and CDR2 as ANQGSEA. The CDR3 spans 12 residues. V lost 0 bases and J 6 bases, leaving 9 bases between the germline ends. As DNA, the CDR3 is TGCAGCGTTGAAGATGTTGCGGGCGAGCAGTACTTC. This translates into CSVEDVAGEQYF.

The chain uses TRBV7-2 and TRBJ1-3, with a tentative D call TRBD1 (6 bases). V dropped 6 bases and J dropped 4 bases, with 13 bases sitting between them. Germline CDR1 reads SGHTA; CDR2 reads FQGNSA. The length of the CDR3 is 14 residues. This chain's CDR3 is CASRPTGIGNTIYF. Here the CDR3 DNA reads TGTGCCAGCAGACCAACAGGGATAGGAAACACCATATATTTT.

The V gene is TRBV7-9, the J gene TRBJ2-1, with unresolved D. Germline CDR1 SEHNR, CDR2 FQNEAQ (reference sequence). The CDR3 consists of 11 residues. V was shortened by 6 bases and J by 6 bases, with 6 bases between the two germline ends. The CDR3 spells CASSRANEQFF. CDR3 nucleotides: TGTGCCAGCAGTCGTGCCAATGAGCAGTTCTTC.

This clone was observed a single time. V gene TRBV12-5 combines with J gene TRBJ2-1, with 9 bases aligning to TRBD1. Per germline, CDR1 LGHNT and CDR2 FRNRAP. Trimming removed 4 bases from V and 4 bases from J; junction bases left unmatched: 20. The CDR3 totals 20 residues. CDR3 loop: CASGSKTGGEGSGVYNEQFF. The CDR3 region has the DNA TGTGCTAGTGGTTCAAAGACAGGGGGTGAAGGTAGTGGGGTTTACAATGAGCAGTTCTTC.

The chain has TRBV12-5 and TRBJ2-4; 8 nucleotides match TRBD1. Unmatched junction bases numbered 1, after V lost 0 bases and J lost 0 bases. CDR3 length equals 16 residues. CDR1 is LGHNT, CDR2 FRNRAP, per germline. DNA of the CDR3: TGTGCTAGTGGTTTGGTCGGACAGGGAGCCAAAAACATTCAGTACTTC. Its translation is CASGLVGQGAKNIQYF. The variable domain in full, with the rest retrieved from reference TRBV12-5 and TRBJ2-4, is DARVTQTPRHKVTEMGQEVTMRCQPILGHNTVFWYRQTMMQGLELLAYFRNRAPLDDSGMPKDRFSAEMPDATLATLKIQPSEPRDSAVYFCASGLVGQGAKNIQYFGAGTRLSVL.

This rearrangement joins TRBV7-9 to TRBJ2-6; D uncertain. The CDR3 contains 15 residues. Trimming pared 3 bases from V and 0 bases from J, leaving 6 bases between. Per the germline V gene, CDR1 is SEHNR and CDR2 is FQNEAQ (reference sequence). CDR3 DNA sequence: TGTGCCAGCAGCTTTGTGCGCTCTGGGGCCAACGTCCTGACTTTC. It is translated as CASSFVRSGANVLTF.